These 11 T cell receptor beta chains share one sample of origin, sequenced in a study of T cells after posttransplantation cyclophosphamide. Measured with immunoSEQ multiplex PCR; TCRdb has only the in-frame clones, and not every one. The table includes almost 5,500 clones, 94% detected once. The sequenced sample consisted of CD4+ T cells sorted from bone marrow. The receptors were sampled from a woman aged 55-70 years in good health, CMV-negative, and a related stem cell transplant donor.

V usage is TRBV7-9 and J usage is TRBJ2-4, with D possibly TRBD2 on 5 matching bases. Germline V gene data show CDR1 as SEHNR and CDR2 as FQNEAQ (reference sequence). The CDR3 is made up of 13 amino acids. V lost 1 base, J lost 9 bases, and 10 bases lay in between. The CDR3 is CASSLEPGSIQYF. CDR3 nucleotide sequence: TGTGCCAGCAGCTTAGAGCCGGGGAGCATTCAGTACTTC.

This chain connects TRBV11-2 to TRBJ2-2, with TRBD2 identical over 7 bases. Trimming took 6 bases from V and 7 from J; bases not matched to a gene: 11. The CDR3 loop spans 15 amino acids. Germline-derived CDR1 and CDR2 are SGHAT and FQNNGV. The CDR3 nucleotides read TGTGCCAGCAGTTTGGCGGGAGCCCCGGGCGGGGAGCTGTTTTTT. Translated: CASSLAGAPGGELFF.

The V gene is TRBV19, the J gene TRBJ2-3; TRBD2 agrees at 10 bases. Germline CDR1 reads LNHDA; CDR2 reads SQIVND (reference sequence). Germline trimming cut 6 bases from V and 1 base from J; bases unmatched to any gene: 4. This CDR3 has 15 amino acids. DNA of the CDR3: TGTGCCAGTAGCCCCGGACTAGCGGGCACAGATACGCAGTATTTT. It codes for CASSPGLAGTDTQYF.

The chain carries TRBV7-2 and TRBJ1-6, with a possible D match to TRBD1 (5 bases). Germline CDR1 SGHTA, CDR2 FQGNSA. The CDR3 contains 15 residues. V gave up 0 bases and J gave up 7 bases, with 10 bases separating them. Written as DNA, the CDR3 is TGTGCCAGCAGCTTAGCGGGGCCACGGAATTCACCCCTCCACTTT. This sequence encodes CASSLAGPRNSPLHF.

The chain couples TRBV10-3 to TRBJ2-1; D not certain. Germline values: CDR1 ENHRY, CDR2 SYGVKD. This CDR3 has 14 residues. Between the trimmed V and J ends, which lost 7 bases and 8 bases, there was a span of 18 bases. The CDR3 region is CAITAEGFPDEQFF. CDR3 in DNA: TGTGCCATCACCGCGGAAGGCTTCCCAGATGAGCAGTTCTTC.

The gene calls are TRBV6-1 and TRBJ1-4, with no clear D. Germline CDR1 is MNHNS and CDR2 is SASEGT. V gave up 1 base and J gave up 1 base, with 13 bases separating them. The CDR3 loop spans 17 amino acids. The CDR3 spells CASSEVVQGRTNEKLFF. The DNA for the CDR3 is TGTGCCAGCAGTGAAGTGGTCCAAGGGAGAACTAATGAAAAACTGTTTTTT.

CDR3 nucleotide sequence: TGTGCCAGCAGCTGGACAGACAACTATGGCTACACCTTC. It codes for CASSWTDNYGYTF. This chain uses TRBV7-6 with TRBJ1-2, with D possibly matching TRBD1 (6 bases). The V and J ends lost 4 bases and 2 bases respectively, with 8 bases between them. The CDR3 covers 13 residues. Germline CDR1 is SGHVS and CDR2 is FNYEAQ.

This clone occurred once. The CDR3 DNA is TGTGCCAGCAGTTTAATCGGAGCGGGAGGACGCGCAGATACGCAGTATTTT. Amino acid sequence: CASSLIGAGGRADTQYF. The chain is built from TRBV27 and TRBJ2-3; TRBD2 agrees at 9 bases. This CDR3 region has 17 residues. V lost 2 bases, J lost 4 bases, and 10 bases stayed unmatched. Germline V lookup: CDR1 MNHEY, CDR2 SMNVEV (reference sequence).

This chain connects TRBV4-3 to TRBJ1-6, with 8 bases aligning to TRBD1. Losses at the gene ends were 3 bases for V and 7 bases for J; bases not matched to a gene: 2. Germline V gene data show CDR1 as LGHNA and CDR2 as YSLEER. CDR3 length: 14 amino acids. The CDR3 DNA sequence: TGCGCCAGCAGCCACACAGGGGGGAATTCACCCCTCCACTTT. This sequence encodes CASSHTGGNSPLHF.

V and J are TRBV19 and TRBJ1-4; 11 bases align to TRBD1. The V gene end was trimmed by 7 bases and the J gene end by 8 bases; junction bases not matched to a gene: 12. CDR1 is LNHDA and CDR2 is SQIVND in the germline V gene (reference sequence). This CDR3 is built from 16 residues. For the CDR3, the DNA is TGTGCCAGTACCCTTGGACAGGGGGCGCGGAGGGAAAAACTGTTTTTT. Its protein product is CASTLGQGARREKLFF.

This chain joins TRBV5-1 and TRBJ1-1; 7 nucleotides match TRBD1. This CDR3 has 16 amino acids. V gave up 0 bases and J gave up 4 bases; unmatched junction bases: 9. Germline V gene sequence: CDR1 SGHRS, CDR2 YFSETQ. Here the CDR3 DNA reads TGCGCCAGCAGCTTGGAACAGGGGAGTCTTGGCACTGAAGCTTTCTTT. Its translation: CASSLEQGSLGTEAFF.